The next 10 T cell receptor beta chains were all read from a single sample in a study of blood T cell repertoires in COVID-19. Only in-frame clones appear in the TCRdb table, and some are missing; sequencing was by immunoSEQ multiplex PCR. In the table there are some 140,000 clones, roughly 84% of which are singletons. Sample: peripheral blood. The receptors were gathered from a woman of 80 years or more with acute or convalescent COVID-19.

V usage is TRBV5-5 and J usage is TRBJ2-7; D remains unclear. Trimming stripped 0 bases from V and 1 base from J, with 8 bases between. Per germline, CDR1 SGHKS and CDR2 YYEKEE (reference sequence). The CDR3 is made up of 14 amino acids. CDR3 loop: CASSLVADSYEQYF. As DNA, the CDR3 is TGTGCCAGCAGCTTGGTCGCGGATTCCTACGAGCAGTACTTC.

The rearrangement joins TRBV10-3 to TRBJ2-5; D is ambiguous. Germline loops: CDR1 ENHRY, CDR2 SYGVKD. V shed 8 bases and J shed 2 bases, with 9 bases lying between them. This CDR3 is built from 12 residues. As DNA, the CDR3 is TGTGCCATCGCGGAGTTTCAAGAGACCCAGTACTTC. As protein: CAIAEFQETQYF.

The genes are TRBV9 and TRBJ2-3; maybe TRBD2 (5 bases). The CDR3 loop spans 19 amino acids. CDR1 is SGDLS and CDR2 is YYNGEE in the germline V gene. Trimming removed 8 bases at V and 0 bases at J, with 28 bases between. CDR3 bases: TGTGCCAGTCACCCCCGGAACAGCCCGCGGGCCTCTAGCACAGATACGCAGTATTTT. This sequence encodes CASHPRNSPRASSTDTQYF. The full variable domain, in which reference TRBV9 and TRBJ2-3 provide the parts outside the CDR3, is DSGVTQTPKHLITATGQRVTLRCSPRSGDLSVYWYQQSLDQGLQFLIQYYNGEERAKGNILERFSAQQFPDLHSELNLSSLELGDSALYFCASHPRNSPRASSTDTQYFGPGTRLTVL.

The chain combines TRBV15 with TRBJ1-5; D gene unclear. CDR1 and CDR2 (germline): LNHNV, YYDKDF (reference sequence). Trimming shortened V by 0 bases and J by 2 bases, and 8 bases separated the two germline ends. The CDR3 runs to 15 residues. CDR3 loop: CATSRDPSGNQPQHF. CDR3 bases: TGTGCCACCAGCAGAGATCCCAGTGGCAATCAGCCCCAGCATTTT.

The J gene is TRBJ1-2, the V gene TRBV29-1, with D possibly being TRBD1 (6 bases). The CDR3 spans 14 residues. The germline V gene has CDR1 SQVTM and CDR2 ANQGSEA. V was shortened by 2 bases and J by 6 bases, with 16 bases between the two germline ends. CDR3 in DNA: TGCAGCGTTGAAACAGGGACAAACTCGGATGGCTACACCTTC. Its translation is CSVETGTNSDGYTF.

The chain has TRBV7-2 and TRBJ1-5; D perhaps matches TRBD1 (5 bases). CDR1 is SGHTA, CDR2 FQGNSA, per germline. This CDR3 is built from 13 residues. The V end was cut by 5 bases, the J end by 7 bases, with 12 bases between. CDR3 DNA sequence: TGTGCCAGCAGCATGACAGATCTCCAGCCCCAGCATTTT. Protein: CASSMTDLQPQHF.

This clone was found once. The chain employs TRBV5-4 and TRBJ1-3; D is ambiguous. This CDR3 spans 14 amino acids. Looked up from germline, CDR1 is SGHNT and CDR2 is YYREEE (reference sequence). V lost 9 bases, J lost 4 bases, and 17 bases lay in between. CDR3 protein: CATTTQVSGNTIYF. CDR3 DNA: TGTGCCACCACAACCCAGGTCAGCGGAAACACCATATATTTT.

In DNA, the CDR3 is TGTGCCAGCAGGTCCGGGACTAGCGGCTACAATGAGCAGTTCTTC. It yields the protein CASRSGTSGYNEQFF. The genes are TRBV14 and TRBJ2-1; 11 bases are a match to TRBD2. Trimming took 6 bases from V and 3 from J; bases not matched to a gene: 4. CDR3 length: 15 amino acids. Germline lookup yields CDR1 SGHDN and CDR2 FVKESK.

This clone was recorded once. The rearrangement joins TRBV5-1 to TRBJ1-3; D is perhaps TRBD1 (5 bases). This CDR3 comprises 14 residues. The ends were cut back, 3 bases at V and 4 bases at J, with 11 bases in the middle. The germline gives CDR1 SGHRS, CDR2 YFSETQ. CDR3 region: CASSSGLEGNTIYF. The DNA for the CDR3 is TGCGCCAGCAGCTCGGGACTTGAAGGAAACACCATATATTTT.

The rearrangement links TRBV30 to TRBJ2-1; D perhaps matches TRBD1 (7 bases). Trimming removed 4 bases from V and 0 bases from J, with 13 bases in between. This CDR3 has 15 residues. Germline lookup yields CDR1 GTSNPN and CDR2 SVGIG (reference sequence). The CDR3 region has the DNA TGTGCCTGGACCTTCCAGGGGGGCTCCTACAATGAGCAGTTCTTC. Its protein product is CAWTFQGGSYNEQFF.